This TCR beta chain was obtained from a study of blood T cell repertoires in COVID-19. Turning to the study itself: COVID-19 samples collected from the United States, Italy and Spain covered acute and convalescent phases.

From germline, CDR1 is SGHTA and CDR2 FQGNSA. This CDR3 spans 15 amino acids. V gave up 5 bases and J gave up 8 bases; unmatched junction bases: 4. The method was immunoSEQ multiplex PCR; TCRdb's version includes in-frame clones alone and lacks a portion of them. Altogether fewer than 600,000 clones are present, 85% to 90% being singletons, with the ten largest covering roughly 0.84%. The sample comprised peripheral blood. The receptor was derived from a man aged 18 to 29 with COVID-19, enrolled during active disease. The chain recombines TRBV7-2 with TRBJ2-1; 15 bases map to TRBD2. CDR3 bases: TGTGCCAGCAGCCGGACTAGCGGGGGGGCCTATGAGCAGTTCTTC. This translates into CASSRTSGGAYEQFF.